The present entry profiles one TCR beta chain with its context. This entry is derived from a study of technical replicates of blood from several donors. The method was immunoSEQ multiplex PCR; TCRdb's version includes in-frame clones alone and lacks a portion of them. The table includes some 70,000 clones, nearly 97% detected once. The source material was T cells isolated from PBMCs. The TCR sequence derives from a human donor in good health.

CDR3 region: CASSQEGGAAEKLFF. CDR3 in DNA: TGCGCCAGCAGCCAAGAGGGTGGAGCCGCCGAAAAACTGTTTTTT. The chain uses TRBV4-1 and TRBJ1-4; D call uncertain. The CDR3 length is 15 residues. Trimming cost V 0 bases and J 8 bases, with 13 bases left between them. CDR1 and CDR2 from the germline V gene are MGHRA and YSYEKL.